Shown below are 23 T cell receptor beta chains from a single sample sequenced in a study of T cells in Graves' hyperthyroidism and ophthalmopathy. Using RNA transcripts as the source, TCR beta CDR3 regions were amplified. Carried out on the TCR CDR3, a first-round RT-PCR used the HTBI primer set. One entry per CDR3 protein, called by TCRdb with MiXCR from the multiplex PCR reads. The table includes around 300,000 distinct CDR3 sequences, around 15% detected once. Sequencing was performed on blood. Source of these receptors: a woman aged 40 to 49 with Graves' hyperthyroidism.

This clonotype showed up many times. The chain combines TRBV27 with TRBJ2-1; D not certain. V lost 2 bases and J 6 bases, leaving 8 bases between the germline ends. The CDR3 is 13 residues long. Germline V gene data show CDR1 as MNHEY and CDR2 as SMNVEV (reference sequence). CDR3: CASSLTHPNEQFF. CDR3 in DNA: TGTGCCAGCAGTTTAACACATCCCAATGAGCAGTTCTTC.

This clonotype was observed a single time. The rearrangement links TRBV27 to TRBJ1-2, with D maybe TRBD1 (5 bases). Deletions cut 7 bases from V and 8 bases from J, with 17 bases between. This CDR3 is built from 13 residues. Germline loops: CDR1 MNHEY, CDR2 SMNVEV (reference sequence). CDR3 in DNA: TGTGCCAGCACCTCCAAGGGCAGGGACGGCTACACCTTC. It translates to CASTSKGRDGYTF.

This clonotype was observed a handful of times. CDR3 in amino acids: CAISESGTTNEQFF. CDR3 bases: TGTGCCATCAGTGAGTCCGGGACTACTAATGAGCAGTTCTTC. The V call is TRBV10-3, the J call TRBJ2-1; TRBD2 matches at 7 bases. Per germline, CDR1 ENHRY and CDR2 SYGVKD. V gave up 0 bases and J gave up 7 bases; unmatched junction bases: 3. The CDR3 is 14 amino acids.

This clonotype was counted between two and nine times. The V gene is TRBV19, the J gene TRBJ2-5; TRBD1 might be the D (5 bases). The ends were cut back, 0 bases at V and 5 bases at J, with 13 bases in the middle. This CDR3 has 15 residues. Germline V CDR1 and CDR2: LNHDA, SQIVND (reference sequence). This CDR3 is CASSIDSDRRETQYF. CDR3 nucleotide sequence: TGTGCCAGTAGTATAGATAGTGACAGACGGGAGACCCAGTACTTC.

In its sample, this clonotype was seen many times. The rearrangement links TRBV2 to TRBJ2-5; weak D call: TRBD2 (6 bases). This CDR3 is built from 14 residues. V was cut by 7 bases and J by 2 bases, with 14 bases left in between. CDR1 is SNHLY, CDR2 FYNNEI, per germline. CDR3 nucleotides: TGTGCCAGCATAATCGGGAGTTGGCAAGAGACCCAGTACTTC. Protein sequence: CASIIGSWQETQYF.

This clonotype was counted only a few times. V and J are TRBV9 and TRBJ2-1; possible D gene TRBD2, 6 bases. The germline V gene encodes CDR1 SGDLS and CDR2 YYNGEE. Trimming shortened V by 2 bases and J by 2 bases, and 11 bases separated the two germline ends. The CDR3 consists of 15 residues. The CDR3 nucleotides are TGTGCCAGCAGCGTTTTGGGGGGAGCCTACAATGAGCAGTTCTTC. It specifies CASSVLGGAYNEQFF.

This clonotype was recorded a few times. V gene TRBV5-8 combines with J gene TRBJ2-5; D possibly uses TRBD1 or TRBD2 (6 bases each). There are 16 residues in the CDR3. V was clipped by 3 bases and J by 2 bases, with 17 bases between them. Germline CDR1 and CDR2: SGHTS and YDEGEE. The CDR3 DNA follows: TGTGCCAGCAGCTCACGAGGGGGAGGCCCACAAGAGACCCAGTACTTC. This codes for CASSSRGGGPQETQYF.

This clonotype showed up many times. The chain has TRBV11-3 and TRBJ2-1; 8 bases fit TRBD2. CDR1 and CDR2 from the germline V gene are SGHNT and YENEEA. CDR3 length equals 15 residues. Trimming removed 1 base from V and 7 bases from J; junction bases left unmatched: 6. The CDR3, as DNA: TGTGCCAGCAGCTTAGCGGGAGGGCCTTGGAATGAGCAGTTCTTC. Residues: CASSLAGGPWNEQFF. The full variable domain, in which reference TRBV11-3 and TRBJ2-1 provide the parts outside the CDR3, is EAGVVQSPRYKIIEKKQPVAFWCNPISGHNTLYWYLQNLGQGPELLIRYENEEAVDDSQLPKDRFSAERLKGVDSTLKIQPAELGDSAVYLCASSLAGGPWNEQFFGPGTRLTVL.

The chain combines TRBV2 with TRBJ1-5; TRBD1 matches at 8 bases. J was trimmed by 7 bases and V by 6 bases; bases with no gene match: 8. The V gene's germline CDR1 is SNHLY and CDR2 FYNNEI. The CDR3 sequence is 14 residues long. The CDR3, as DNA: TGTGCCAGCAGGCCCCGGACAGGGATGCAGCCCCAGCATTTT. Translation: CASRPRTGMQPQHF.

This clonotype was detected ten times or more. This chain uses TRBV7-9 with TRBJ2-5; no clear D gene. The V gene's germline CDR1 is SEHNR and CDR2 FQNEAQ (reference sequence). The CDR3 is made up of 14 amino acids. The V and J ends lost 4 bases and 5 bases respectively, with 14 bases between them. The CDR3 DNA reads TGTGCCAGCAGCTCGCATCAGGACCGGGAGACCCAGTACTTC. Its translation: CASSSHQDRETQYF.

This clonotype was seen ten or more times. The rearrangement uses TRBV7-2 and TRBJ2-5; the D is unclear. The CDR3 extends over 14 amino acids. Per germline, CDR1 SGHTA and CDR2 FQGNSA. The V end was cut by 5 bases, the J end by 4 bases, with 14 bases between. The CDR3 spells CASSLLWIGETQYF. CDR3 nucleotides: TGTGCCAGCAGCCTTCTGTGGATAGGAGAGACCCAGTACTTC.

In its sample, this clonotype was seen many times. The genes are TRBV2 and TRBJ2-1; TRBD2 matches at 9 bases. Losses at the gene ends were 11 bases for V and 9 bases for J; bases not matched to a gene: 14. This CDR3 contains 14 residues. Germline lookup yields CDR1 SNHLY and CDR2 FYNNEI. CDR3 in amino acids: CADSLSGRAGEQFF. CDR3 DNA sequence: TGTGCCGACTCGCTTAGCGGGAGAGCGGGTGAGCAGTTCTTC.

This clonotype has a count of ten or more. The chain uses TRBV20-1 and TRBJ1-5; D unclear. V lost 0 bases to trimming and J lost 6 bases, with 9 bases between them. This CDR3 spans 13 amino acids. The germline V gene has CDR1 DFQATT and CDR2 SNEGSKA (reference sequence). Here the CDR3 reads CSARDGDVQPQHF. In DNA, the CDR3 is TGCAGTGCTAGAGACGGGGATGTTCAGCCCCAGCATTTT.

The chain is built from TRBV5-4 and TRBJ2-3, with D perhaps TRBD1 (5 bases). V was pared by 4 bases and J by 3 bases, with 15 bases between. CDR3 length: 15 amino acids. Germline loops: CDR1 SGHNT, CDR2 YYREEE (reference sequence). CDR3 DNA sequence: TGTGCCAGCAGCCTGGGTCAGGGCCAGACAGATACGCAGTATTTT. This encodes CASSLGQGQTDTQYF.

This clonotype was picked up many times. The gene calls are TRBV2 and TRBJ2-7; 8 bases agree with TRBD1. Germline V gene data show CDR1 as SNHLY and CDR2 as FYNNEI. The junction had 3 bases not matched to a gene; V was cut back by 1 base and J by 4 bases. This CDR3 has 14 residues. This chain's CDR3 is CASSEDRGVYEQYF. The DNA for the CDR3 is TGTGCCAGCAGTGAAGACAGGGGGGTATACGAGCAGTACTTC.

The chain is built from TRBV19 and TRBJ1-2, with TRBD1 identical over 8 bases. V shed 6 bases and J 8 bases; nucleotides not matched to a gene: 5. Germline values: CDR1 LNHDA, CDR2 SQIVND (reference sequence). This CDR3 comprises 12 residues. The CDR3 DNA reads TGTGCCAGTAGAGACAGGGGAGGCGGCTACACCTTC. Translating it yields CASRDRGGGYTF.

This clonotype was recorded once. The rearrangement uses TRBV5-5 and TRBJ1-2; 7 bases align to TRBD1. The junction had 9 bases not matched to a gene; V was cut back by 5 bases and J by 2 bases. Germline CDR1 is SGHKS and CDR2 is YYEKEE (reference sequence). The CDR3 totals 15 residues. In nucleotides, the CDR3 is TGTGCCAGCAGACTGGGACAGACGAGCAACTATGGCTACACCTTC. It encodes CASRLGQTSNYGYTF.

This clonotype has a count of ten or more. V usage is TRBV6-1 and J usage is TRBJ1-5; no clear D. V lost 6 bases and J lost 4, with 10 bases in between. The CDR3 has 13 amino acids. Germline V gives CDR1 MNHNS, CDR2 SASEGT. The CDR3 reads CASRREINQPQHF. Here the CDR3 DNA reads TGTGCCAGCAGGCGAGAGATAAATCAGCCCCAGCATTTT.

In the case of this clonotype: A read error may produce the germline difference seen at one junction end. The chain employs TRBV2 and TRBJ2-3; D unclear. CDR1 SNHLY and CDR2 FYNNEI come from the germline V gene. The CDR3 contains 12 residues. In nucleotides, the CDR3 is TGTGCCAGTGGCGGTAGCACAGATACGCGGTATTTT. Amino acid sequence: CASGGSTDTRYF. The full variable domain, rest sourced from reference TRBV2 and TRBJ2-3, is EPEVTQTPSHQVTQMGQEVILRCVPISNHLYFYWYRQILGQKVEFLVSFYNNEISEKSEIFDDQFSVERPDGSNFTLKIRSTKLEDSAMYFCASGGSTDTRYFGPGTRLTVL.

This clonotype was observed at least ten times. The chain joins TRBV12-3 or TRBV12-4 to TRBJ1-4; D ambiguous. V lost 6 bases, J lost 0 bases, and 11 bases lay in between. This CDR3 is built from 15 residues. The chain's CDR3 is CASSGGQATNEKLFF. CDR3 nucleotide sequence: TGTGCCAGCAGCGGAGGGCAGGCAACTAATGAAAAACTGTTTTTT.

This rearrangement joins TRBV15 to TRBJ1-5; D is undetermined. The CDR3 contains 15 residues. V shed 1 base and J shed 0 bases, with 7 bases lying between them. Germline values: CDR1 LNHNV, CDR2 YYDKDF (reference sequence). CDR3 in amino acids: CATSRGLDSNQPQHF. The CDR3 DNA sequence: TGTGCCACCAGCAGAGGACTAGATAGCAATCAGCCCCAGCATTTT.

V and J are TRBV7-3 and TRBJ2-1, with TRBD2 identical over 12 bases. The CDR3 has 14 amino acids. With V trimmed by 4 bases and J by 6 bases, 1 base remained unmatched. Germline CDR1 and CDR2: SGHTA and FQGTGA. CDR3 sequence (DNA): TGTGCCAGCAGCTCTAGCGGGAGGGCCAATGAGCAGTTCTTC. Translated: CASSSSGRANEQFF.

In its sample, this clonotype was seen many times. The chain recombines TRBV3-1 with TRBJ2-7; D is undetermined. Germline V gene data show CDR1 as LGHDT and CDR2 as YNNKEL (reference sequence). The V gene lost 6 bases and the J gene lost 5 bases, with 11 bases spanning the gap. CDR3 length: 12 residues. The CDR3 DNA reads as TGTGCCAGCAGTCACCGGGCTGACGAGCAGTACTTC. This gives the protein CASSHRADEQYF.